This entry is about one T cell receptor (beta chain). Seattle-derived patients entered the study during active infection and were followed longitudinally. V was shortened by 2 bases and J by 0 bases, with 20 bases between the two germline ends. The V gene's germline CDR1 is MNHEY and CDR2 SMNVEV (reference sequence). The CDR3 is 19 amino acids. Clones were sequenced by immunoSEQ multiplex PCR, and TCRdb holds only the in-frame ones, with some missing. In the table there are 60,000 or so clones, over 80% of which are singletons. This entry is derived from a study of blood T cell repertoires in COVID-19. Study as a whole: Acute-phase and convalescent COVID-19 samples originated in the United States, Italy and Spain. Sources were T cells, B-cell-depleted T cells, or PBMCs; the material itself was cDNA or gDNA.

The sequencing sample was made of peripheral blood. The TCR was taken from a young man with COVID-19, enrolled during active disease. The V gene is TRBV27, the J gene TRBJ2-1; D perhaps matches TRBD2 (6 bases). The CDR3 loop reads CASSLIRPAGGVSYNEQFF. CDR3 nucleotides: TGTGCCAGCAGTTTAATACGACCAGCGGGTGGGGTCTCCTACAATGAGCAGTTCTTC.